This T cell receptor beta chain was recorded in a study of CD8+ T cells in alopecia areata. Study-wide results and limits: In patients, TCRs were shared less clearly than in mice, and HLA may possibly be involved. Greater clonality was observed in lesional scalp samples, especially alopecia totalis/universalis, versus normal scalp.

Of note for this clone: What it binds is not known.

From alopecia areata patients, lesional scalp punch biopsies and peripheral blood were collected. From PBMCs, CD4+ and CD8+ T cells were sorted. Once RNA had been extracted, it was reverse transcribed into cDNA to act as the sequencing template. Profiled with immunoSEQ multiplex PCR; TCRdb holds only in-frame clones, not every one. Of roughly 30,000 clones detected, roughly 58% appear once; the ten largest clones hold roughly 18%. The CDR3 sequence is 16 residues long. The germline V gene has CDR1 SGHAT and CDR2 FQDESV (reference sequence). V lost 1 base, J lost 5 bases, and 9 bases stayed unmatched. The receptor comes from a human donor with alopecia areata. Sequencing was performed on NKG2D-high CD8+ T cells sorted from blood. J is TRBJ2-7 and V is TRBV11-1, with 9 bases fitting TRBD1. CDR3 DNA: TGTGCCAGCAGCTTAGACCGGACAGGGGTTGCCCACGAGCAGTACTTC. It translates to CASSLDRTGVAHEQYF.